These 15 T cell receptor beta chains originate from one sample sequenced in a study of shared T cell receptors in the human thymus. Produced via immunoSEQ multiplex PCR; TCRdb's table is partial and in-frame only. Here the sample spans almost 550,000 clones, approximately 80% being singletons. The same specimen was also included in a second study, on human thymus T cells.

The specimen was thymocytes. All receptors come from a boy under two years old with a congenital heart defect.

The rearrangement joins TRBV7-2 to TRBJ2-1; 9 bases are a match to TRBD2. Germline V lookup: CDR1 SGHTA, CDR2 FQGNSA. V lost 5 bases and J lost 2; bases outside the gene matches: 10. This CDR3 contains 17 residues. The DNA of the CDR3 is TGTGCCAGCAGCCCCCGACGGGCGGGAGGGCCCTACAATGAGCAGTTCTTC. Translated: CASSPRRAGGPYNEQFF.

On this clone: The junction departs from the called germline gene at one end, perhaps through a read error. V usage is TRBV7-7 and J usage is TRBJ1-1; 7 nucleotides match TRBD1. The germline V gene encodes CDR1 SSHAT and CDR2 FNYEAQ (reference sequence). This CDR3 has 12 amino acids. CDR3 DNA: TGTGCTAGCAGCTTCCTGACAGGGAGAACTTTCTTT. It yields the protein CASSFLTGRTFF.

The genes are TRBV4-1 and TRBJ2-7; TRBD1 matches at 7 bases. V trimming: 1 base; J trimming: 5 bases; junction bases outside the gene matches: 5. This CDR3 contains 14 residues. Germline V gene data show CDR1 as MGHRA and CDR2 as YSYEKL. The CDR3 coding sequence is TGCGCCAGCAGCCAAGTTGGGACAGCCCACGAGCAGTACTTC. This translates into CASSQVGTAHEQYF.

In its sample, this clone was seen a few times. V usage is TRBV15 and J usage is TRBJ2-7, with TRBD1 matching over 8 bases. In germline, CDR1 is LNHNV, CDR2 YYDKDF (reference sequence). The J segment lost 3 bases and the V segment lost 5 bases, leaving 9 bases of the junction unmatched. The CDR3 extends over 15 amino acids. The CDR3 DNA sequence: TGTGCCACCAGCGATGACAGGGGAGGTAGCTACGAGCAGTACTTC. It is translated as CATSDDRGGSYEQYF.

V gene TRBV4-1 combines with J gene TRBJ2-3; the match to TRBD1 covers 8 bases. This CDR3 region has 14 residues. Germline-derived CDR1 and CDR2 are MGHRA and YSYEKL. The V gene end was trimmed by 3 bases and the J gene end by 6 bases; junction bases not matched to a gene: 5. DNA for the CDR3: TGCGCCAGCAGCCAGGACAGGGCTGGGGATACGCAGTATTTT. It yields the protein CASSQDRAGDTQYF.

V gene TRBV7-9 combines with J gene TRBJ1-1; possible D gene TRBD1, 5 bases. CDR1 and CDR2 from the germline V gene are SEHNR and FQNEAQ (reference sequence). Trimming pared 0 bases from V and 2 bases from J, leaving 13 bases between. The CDR3 is 16 amino acids. The CDR3 is CASSLAIETENTEAFF. The CDR3 nucleotides read TGTGCCAGCAGCTTAGCGATTGAGACAGAAAACACTGAAGCTTTCTTT.

J is TRBJ2-1 and V is TRBV9, with TRBD2 matching 11 bases. This CDR3 spans 16 amino acids. CDR1 and CDR2 (germline): SGDLS, YYNGEE. Germline trimming cut 4 bases from V and 4 bases from J; bases unmatched to any gene: 7. CDR3 sequence (DNA): TGTGCCAGCAGCATTACTAGCGGGAGCAATTACAATGAGCAGTTCTTC. Protein: CASSITSGSNYNEQFF.

The chain links TRBV5-1 to TRBJ1-1; TRBD1 matches at 9 bases. The CDR3 totals 17 residues. Losses at the gene ends were 4 bases for V and 0 bases for J; bases not matched to a gene: 10. Per the germline V gene, CDR1 is SGHRS and CDR2 is YFSETQ. Here the CDR3 reads CASSLTTQGALNTEAFF. The DNA for the CDR3 is TGCGCCAGCAGCCTAACAACACAGGGGGCCTTGAACACTGAAGCTTTCTTT.

This rearrangement joins TRBV19 to TRBJ2-7; 7 bases line up with TRBD1. This CDR3 region has 13 residues. The junction had 6 bases not matched to a gene; V was cut back by 4 bases and J by 6 bases. Germline CDR1 is LNHDA and CDR2 is SQIVND (reference sequence). The CDR3 DNA sequence: TGTGCCAGTAGTAGTGGACAGGTTGGCGAGCAGTACTTC. Residues: CASSSGQVGEQYF.

The table lists this clone with a few counts. The chain uses TRBV7-9 and TRBJ1-1; weak D call: TRBD1 (6 bases). CDR1 is SEHNR, CDR2 FQNEAQ, per germline (reference sequence). V was trimmed by 5 bases and J by 1 base, leaving 8 bases between them. The CDR3 is 13 residues long. CDR3 loop: CASSVTGNTEAFF. CDR3 in DNA: TGTGCCAGCAGCGTGACAGGGAACACTGAAGCTTTCTTT.

This clone was found once. CDR3 bases: TGCGCCAGCCGGCCGGGGGGGCCCACCCAAGAGACCCAGTACTTC. This encodes CASRPGGPTQETQYF. The V gene is TRBV4-1, the J gene TRBJ2-5, with 8 bases identical to TRBD2. Germline CDR1 reads MGHRA; CDR2 reads YSYEKL. J lost 1 base, V lost 8 bases, and 9 bases had no gene match. The length of the CDR3 is 15 residues.

The V and J genes are TRBV6-1 and TRBJ2-7, with D tentatively TRBD2 (5 bases). CDR1 is MNHNS and CDR2 is SASEGT in the germline V gene. The germline V and J ends were trimmed by 0 bases and 0 bases, with 15 bases remaining between them. The CDR3 sequence is 17 residues long. The CDR3 region is CASSEARAPKSSYEQYF. CDR3 bases: TGTGCCAGCAGTGAAGCGCGGGCCCCAAAAAGCTCCTACGAGCAGTACTTC.

This chain connects TRBV6-1 to TRBJ2-7; 15 bases agree with TRBD2. J gave up 3 bases and V 6 bases, and 12 bases lay outside the gene matches. There are 18 residues in the CDR3. CDR1 is MNHNS and CDR2 is SASEGT in the germline V gene. Here the CDR3 DNA reads TGTGCCAGCAGCGAAAGGGGACTAGCGGGAGGTTTTCTCTACGAGCAGTACTTC. It codes for CASSERGLAGGFLYEQYF.

V is TRBV19 and J is TRBJ2-1; the D gene is possibly TRBD2 (6 bases). Germline-derived CDR1 and CDR2 are LNHDA and SQIVND (reference sequence). CDR3 size: 18 residues. The V end lost 4 bases, the J end lost 0 bases, and 19 bases lay between the germline ends. In DNA, the CDR3 is TGTGCCAGTAGTAAGGATCCTAGCGTCCTGAGCTCCTACAATGAGCAGTTCTTC. It codes for CASSKDPSVLSSYNEQFF.

The chain has TRBV30 and TRBJ2-7; 7 positions agree with TRBD2. The CDR3 is 13 amino acids. Losses at the gene ends were 5 bases for V and 3 bases for J; bases not matched to a gene: 7. The V gene's germline CDR1 is GTSNPN and CDR2 SVGIG (reference sequence). This chain's CDR3 is CAWGRTRDYEQYF. CDR3 nucleotides: TGTGCCTGGGGGAGGACTAGGGACTACGAGCAGTACTTC.